The entry below describes one TCR beta chain. Its antigen remains unidentified. Germline V gene lookup returns CDR1 SGHTA and CDR2 FQGTGA. The junction had 3 bases not matched to a gene; V was cut back by 6 bases and J by 4 bases. The CDR3 runs 13 residues. Execution of the assay was at deep level. Method: immunoSEQ multiplex PCR; TCRdb's copy keeps in-frame clones and lacks some. Of about 2.4 million clones listed, 80% to 95% are singletons. This specimen belongs to a study of shared clonotypes between healthy human individuals. Points from the study as a whole: Relative to clonotypes present in all four donors, those not shared had lower generation probabilities. Estimated clonotype richness was generally higher in naive than memory subsets.

This receptor was identified in a man aged 18 to 35 in good health. Some clones in this sample may be carry-over from other donors' samples. Sequenced input: naive CD4+ T cells from PBMCs. The subset here: CD45RA+ positively selected. The genes are TRBV7-3 and TRBJ2-5; 9 nucleotides agree with TRBD2. The CDR3 nucleotides are TGTGCCAGCAGTAGCGGGAGTACAGAGACCCAGTACTTC. This gives the protein CASSSGSTETQYF. Full variable domain (missing parts from reference TRBV7-3 and TRBJ2-5): GAGVSQTPSNKVTEKGKYVELRCDPISGHTALYWYRQSLGQGPEFLIYFQGTGAADDSGLPNDRFFAVRPEGSVSTLKIQRTERGDSAVYLCASSSGSTETQYFGPGTRLLVL.